The 15 T cell receptor beta chains below come from one sample, sequenced in a study of blood T cell repertoires in COVID-19. Clones were read by immunoSEQ multiplex PCR, and TCRdb kept only the in-frame ones, dropping some. The data contain around 160,000 clones, about four fifths of them singletons. The sample consisted of peripheral blood. The origin of the receptors is a man between 60 and 75 years old with active or convalescent COVID-19.

The chain has TRBV9 and TRBJ2-7; the match to TRBD1 covers 9 bases. The length of the CDR3 is 13 residues. Germline lookup yields CDR1 SGDLS and CDR2 YYNGEE. V gave up 3 bases and J gave up 6 bases; unmatched junction bases: 4. The CDR3 DNA reads as TGTGCCAGCAGCGCGGGACAGGGATTCGAGCAGTACTTC. Protein sequence: CASSAGQGFEQYF. Together with reference TRBV9 and TRBJ2-7, the CDR3 gives the full variable domain: DSGVTQTPKHLITATGQRVTLRCSPRSGDLSVYWYQQSLDQGLQFLIQYYNGEERAKGNILERFSAQQFPDLHSELNLSSLELGDSALYFCASSAGQGFEQYFGPGTRLTVT.

The J gene is TRBJ2-1, the V gene TRBV5-1, with 8 bases that match TRBD1. The CDR3 extends over 15 amino acids. The germline CDR1 and CDR2 sequences are SGHRS and YFSETQ. V shed 3 bases, J shed 7 bases, and the junction held 9 bases outside the gene matches. This chain's CDR3 is CASSSGTGTVNEQFF. The CDR3 region has the DNA TGCGCCAGCAGCTCTGGGACAGGTACTGTGAATGAGCAGTTCTTC.

V is TRBV5-1 and J is TRBJ1-1; TRBD1 might be the D (6 bases). Germline lookup yields CDR1 SGHRS and CDR2 YFSETQ. The CDR3 has 17 amino acids. V shed 4 bases and J shed 3 bases, with 22 bases lying between them. The chain's CDR3 is CASSPRGGELQDTEAFF. CDR3 coding DNA: TGCGCCAGCAGCCCGAGGGGGGGCGAATTGCAGGACACTGAAGCTTTCTTT.

V usage is TRBV19 and J usage is TRBJ2-2; 11 bases line up with TRBD2. This CDR3 has 16 amino acids. In germline, CDR1 is LNHDA, CDR2 SQIVND (reference sequence). Trimming at V came to 7 bases and at J to 7 bases, leaving 11 bases not matched to a gene. The CDR3 region is CASTALAGALSGELFF. The CDR3 region has the DNA TGTGCCAGTACCGCACTAGCGGGAGCGCTCAGCGGGGAGCTGTTTTTT.

The J gene is TRBJ2-3, the V gene TRBV12-5; no definite D call. The CDR3 length is 12 residues. CDR1 is LGHNT, CDR2 FRNRAP, per germline. V lost 3 bases and J 2 bases, leaving 3 bases between the germline ends. For the CDR3, the DNA is TGTGCTAGTGGTTTTAACACAGATACGCAGTATTTT. This sequence encodes CASGFNTDTQYF.

The CDR3: CASSGGPERLYNEQFF. The DNA for the CDR3 is TGTGCCAGCAGTGGAGGGCCGGAACGTCTCTACAATGAGCAGTTCTTC. The V gene is TRBV6-1, the J gene TRBJ2-1; possible D gene TRBD2, 5 bases. CDR3 length equals 16 residues. The V gene's germline CDR1 is MNHNS and CDR2 SASEGT. V dropped 4 bases and J dropped 3 bases, with 16 bases sitting between them.

The chain employs TRBV14 and TRBJ1-6; possible D gene TRBD1, 6 bases. This CDR3 is 14 amino acids long. V was clipped by 1 base and J by 7 bases, with 8 bases between them. Germline V gene data show CDR1 as SGHDN and CDR2 as FVKESK. DNA of the CDR3: TGTGCCAGCAGCCAAGGGGGGCGGAATTCACCCCTCCACTTT. This codes for CASSQGGRNSPLHF. Filled out from reference TRBV14 and TRBJ1-6, the complete variable domain reads EAGVTQFPSHSVIEKGQTVTLRCDPISGHDNLYWYRRVMGKEIKFLLHFVKESKQDESGMPNNRFLAERTGGTYSTLKVQPAELEDSGVYFCASSQGGRNSPLHFGNGTRLTVT.

V usage is TRBV6-1 and J usage is TRBJ1-3; D is unresolved. CDR1 is MNHNS and CDR2 is SASEGT in the germline V gene. V shed 2 bases and J shed 2 bases, with 19 bases lying between them. This CDR3 is built from 18 residues. As DNA, the CDR3 is TGTGCCAGCAGTGAAATGGAGGGATTCATCTCTCCTGGAAACACCATATATTTT. This codes for CASSEMEGFISPGNTIYF.

This sequence joins TRBV11-3 and TRBJ2-1; 12 nucleotides agree with TRBD1. With V trimmed by 5 bases and J by 9 bases, 11 bases remained unmatched. The germline V gene has CDR1 SGHNT and CDR2 YENEEA. The CDR3 runs to 16 residues. The CDR3 loop is CASSLSGTGGLAEQFF. In nucleotides, the CDR3 is TGTGCCAGCAGCCTATCCGGGACAGGGGGCTTAGCTGAGCAGTTCTTC. The full variable domain, rest sourced from reference TRBV11-3 and TRBJ2-1, is EAGVVQSPRYKIIEKKQPVAFWCNPISGHNTLYWYLQNLGQGPELLIRYENEEAVDDSQLPKDRFSAERLKGVDSTLKIQPAELGDSAVYLCASSLSGTGGLAEQFFGPGTRLTVL.

This clone was detected a few times. The chain carries TRBV18 and TRBJ1-4, with TRBD1 identical over 7 bases. V lost 0 bases to trimming and J lost 5 bases; unmatched junction nucleotides: 3. Germline values: CDR1 KGHSH, CDR2 LQKENI. The CDR3 runs to 15 residues. The DNA of the CDR3 is TGTGCCAGCTCACCACCGGGACAGAAAAATGAAAAACTGTTTTTT. This translates into CASSPPGQKNEKLFF.

The chain employs TRBV2 and TRBJ2-5; no firm D call. With 6 bases removed from V and 1 base from J, the gap between germline ends came to 12 bases. The CDR3 contains 14 residues. CDR1 SNHLY and CDR2 FYNNEI come from the germline V gene. The CDR3 DNA reads TGTGCCAGCAGGCCCCACAGAGCCCAAGAGACCCAGTACTTC. Its protein product is CASRPHRAQETQYF.

V gene TRBV6-5 combines with J gene TRBJ2-2, with 9 bases fitting TRBD2. The CDR3 runs 15 residues. V lost 10 bases to trimming and J lost 6 bases; unmatched junction nucleotides: 12. Germline V gene sequence: CDR1 MNHEY, CDR2 SVGAGI. This chain's CDR3 is CATRGSGSKSGELFF. CDR3 bases: TGTGCCACCAGGGGTAGCGGGAGTAAGTCCGGGGAGCTGTTTTTT.

This chain connects TRBV27 to TRBJ2-5; TRBD1 aligns across 10 bases. CDR3 length: 14 amino acids. The J segment lost 5 bases and the V segment lost 5 bases, leaving 5 bases of the junction unmatched. Germline lookup yields CDR1 MNHEY and CDR2 SMNVEV (reference sequence). The CDR3 loop is CASSRTGGRETQYF. The CDR3 DNA sequence: TGTGCCAGCAGTCGGACAGGGGGGCGGGAGACCCAGTACTTC.

The chain couples TRBV18 to TRBJ1-2; the D gene is possibly TRBD1 (6 bases). CDR3 length: 16 amino acids. V was cut by 3 bases and J by 1 base, with 15 bases left in between. CDR1 and CDR2 (germline): KGHSH, LQKENI. For the CDR3, the DNA is TGTGCCAGCTCACCGTTCCGGGACACCGGTAACTATGGCTACACCTTC. Protein sequence: CASSPFRDTGNYGYTF.

The rearrangement uses TRBV7-6 and TRBJ1-3; TRBD1 aligns across 7 bases. There are 19 residues in the CDR3. Trimming at V came to 2 bases and at J to 0 bases, leaving 13 bases not matched to a gene. Germline loops: CDR1 SGHVS, CDR2 FNYEAQ. The CDR3 sequence: CASSLYTRPGQSSGNTIYF. The CDR3 DNA sequence: TGTGCCAGCAGCTTATATACCCGCCCGGGACAGAGCTCTGGAAACACCATATATTTT.